Shown below are 23 T cell receptor beta chains from a single sample sequenced in a study of control samples from healthy donors and cancer patients. The table came from immunoSEQ multiplex PCR; TCRdb's copy has only in-frame clones and leaves some out. The table lists 120,000 or so clones, more than 75% of them singletons. The sequenced material came from blood. Every receptor here comes from a man in his late teens or twenties in good health.

V gene TRBV6-2 or TRBV6-3 combines with J gene TRBJ1-1; D gene unclear. The CDR3 has 16 amino acids. Germline V gene sequence: CDR1 MNHEY, CDR2 SVGEGT. V gave up 2 bases and J gave up 1 base, with 14 bases separating them. The CDR3 reads CASSYRAGVPNTEAFF. The CDR3 DNA is TGTGCCAGCAGTTACCGGGCCGGGGTCCCGAACACTGAAGCTTTCTTT.

This clone showed up just once. The chain couples TRBV27 to TRBJ2-2; 12 bases fit TRBD1. J was trimmed by 5 bases and V by 6 bases; bases with no gene match: 10. Germline V CDR1 and CDR2: MNHEY, SMNVEV (reference sequence). This CDR3 contains 17 residues. The CDR3 DNA follows: TGTGCCAGCAGCTATAGAGGGACAGGGGGCCGGACCGGGGAGCTGTTTTTT. Protein sequence: CASSYRGTGGRTGELFF.

Points on this clone: Other DNA sequences within the sample encode an identical CDR3. V is TRBV19 and J is TRBJ1-1, with D unclear. The germline V gene encodes CDR1 LNHDA and CDR2 SQIVND (reference sequence). The CDR3 has 13 residues. V was cut by 1 base and J by 1 base, with 4 bases left in between. Written as DNA, the CDR3 is TGTGCCAGTAGTATAGTTGAGAACACTGAAGCTTTCTTT. It encodes CASSIVENTEAFF.

The chain is built from TRBV5-1 and TRBJ2-3, with a tentative D call TRBD1 (5 bases). This CDR3 is 14 amino acids long. V lost 2 bases, J lost 3 bases, and 10 bases lay in between. Germline CDR1 is SGHRS and CDR2 is YFSETQ. The CDR3 loop reads CASSFDQGTDTQYF. In DNA, the CDR3 is TGCGCCAGCAGCTTCGATCAGGGTACAGATACGCAGTATTTT.

This chain connects TRBV2 to TRBJ2-7; 12 positions match TRBD2. Trimming took 7 bases from V and 0 from J; bases not matched to a gene: 19. Germline values: CDR1 SNHLY, CDR2 FYNNEI. This CDR3 is 20 amino acids long. This chain's CDR3 is CASTTSRRGLAGRSSYEQYF. For the CDR3, the DNA is TGTGCCAGCACTACCTCCCGGCGGGGACTAGCGGGTAGAAGCTCCTACGAGCAGTACTTC.

This chain uses TRBV19 with TRBJ1-6; D is undetermined. Germline-derived CDR1 and CDR2 are LNHDA and SQIVND (reference sequence). Trimming removed 5 bases at V and 11 bases at J, with 10 bases between. CDR3 length: 12 residues. The CDR3 coding sequence is TGTGCCAGTAGTCACACGGGCGCACCCCTCCACTTT. Protein product: CASSHTGAPLHF. Full variable domain (remainder filled in from reference TRBV19 and TRBJ1-6): DGGITQSPKYLFRKEGQNVTLSCEQNLNHDAMYWYRQDPGQGLRLIYYSQIVNDFQKGDIAEGYSVSREKKESFPLTVTSAQKNPTAFYLCASSHTGAPLHFGNGTRLTVT.

V gene TRBV3-1 (or the pseudogene TRBV3-2) combines with J gene TRBJ2-1; D uncertain. The CDR3 covers 14 residues. Trimming took off 1 base at V and 4 bases at J, with 8 bases between the two ends. Germline V lookup: CDR1 LGHDT, CDR2 YNNKEL (reference sequence). The CDR3 DNA sequence: TGTGCCAGCAGCCAAGGCGGAGCATACAATGAGCAGTTCTTC. Its protein product is CASSQGGAYNEQFF.

This chain links TRBV5-8 with TRBJ1-1; D is uncertain. This CDR3 is built from 15 residues. Germline V gene sequence: CDR1 SGHTS, CDR2 YDEGEE. Trimming removed 0 bases from V and 7 bases from J, with 16 bases in between. The CDR3 region is CASSLAWRGGLEAFF. The CDR3 DNA is TGTGCCAGCAGCTTGGCCTGGAGAGGAGGACTTGAAGCTTTCTTT.

Regarding this clone: The junction departs from germline at one end; a sequencing error may be responsible. The genes are TRBV6-6 and TRBJ2-7; D remains unclear. Germline V gene lookup returns CDR1 MNHNY and CDR2 SVGAGI (reference sequence). CDR3 length: 14 amino acids. The CDR3 DNA reads as TGTGCCAGCAGTTACTCGAGGAGTACCTACGGGCAGTACTTC. Translation: CASSYSRSTYGQYF.

The CDR3 coding sequence is TGCAGCGTTGTCCAGGGGAGCTCTGGAAACACCATATATTTT. This codes for CSVVQGSSGNTIYF. This rearrangement joins TRBV29-1 to TRBJ1-3, with D perhaps TRBD1 (6 bases). V dropped 4 bases and J dropped 0 bases, with 10 bases sitting between them. Germline V gene lookup returns CDR1 SQVTM and CDR2 ANQGSEA. This CDR3 spans 14 amino acids.

The rearrangement uses TRBV11-2 and TRBJ2-7; D gene ambiguous. Germline V gene lookup returns CDR1 SGHAT and CDR2 FQNNGV. Trimming pared 5 bases from V and 12 bases from J, leaving 20 bases between. The CDR3 contains 13 residues. This chain's CDR3 is CASSPRRVVSAYF. The CDR3 DNA reads as TGTGCCAGCAGCCCCCGGAGAGTGGTATCGGCGTACTTC.

The CDR3 bases are TGTGCCAGCAGCTTAGCTGGGGTCGCCTCGGAAGGCAATCAGCCCCAGCATTTT. Protein product: CASSLAGVASEGNQPQHF. The rearrangement links TRBV11-2 to TRBJ1-5; D is unresolved. Trimming took 1 base from V and 2 from J, leaving 18 bases between them. Germline CDR1 and CDR2: SGHAT and FQNNGV. The CDR3 has 18 residues.

This sequence joins TRBV11-2 and TRBJ1-1; 7 bases align to TRBD1. Per the germline V gene, CDR1 is SGHAT and CDR2 is FQNNGV. This CDR3 has 15 amino acids. The V gene end was trimmed by 5 bases and the J gene end by 2 bases; junction bases not matched to a gene: 8. CDR3 region: CASSRQGQQNTEAFF. The DNA of the CDR3 is TGTGCCAGCAGCCGCCAGGGACAGCAAAACACTGAAGCTTTCTTT.

This chain links TRBV21-1 with TRBJ2-5; TRBD1, the table's D call, lacks a check against the DNA. TRBV21-1 is a known pseudogene. The CDR3 has 16 residues. CDR3 DNA: TGTGCCAGCAGCCGGGACAGGTTCCCCACACAAGAGACCCAGTACTTC. It yields the protein CASSRDRFPTQETQYF.

This clone was counted once. The chain couples TRBV7-8 to TRBJ2-7; TRBD1 aligns across 9 bases. The CDR3 is 14 amino acids. J was trimmed by 4 bases and V by 4 bases; bases with no gene match: 5. Per the germline V gene, CDR1 is SGHVS and CDR2 is FQNEAQ. This chain's CDR3 is CASSSGQGQYEQYF. The CDR3 DNA reads TGTGCCAGCAGCTCTGGACAGGGGCAGTACGAGCAGTACTTC.

V and J are TRBV5-1 and TRBJ2-7, with 8 bases identical to TRBD1. Germline V CDR1 and CDR2: SGHRS, YFSETQ. The length of the CDR3 is 13 residues. The trim removed 8 bases at V and 3 bases at J, leaving 7 bases unmatched. The chain's CDR3 is CASYLQGGYEQYF. The DNA for the CDR3 is TGCGCCAGTTACCTACAGGGGGGCTACGAGCAGTACTTC.

The chain joins TRBV6-5 to TRBJ1-1; D ambiguous. CDR1 is MNHEY, CDR2 SVGAGI, per germline. V dropped 6 bases and J dropped 1 base, with 9 bases sitting between them. The CDR3 is 13 residues long. The CDR3 DNA reads as TGTGCCAGCAGAGTGTCGGAGAACACTGAAGCTTTCTTT. This sequence encodes CASRVSENTEAFF.

This clone was recorded only once. The J gene is TRBJ2-4, the V gene TRBV7-2; maybe TRBD1 (7 bases). V was trimmed by 6 bases and J by 0 bases, leaving 18 bases between them. The length of the CDR3 is 17 residues. CDR1 and CDR2 from the germline V gene are SGHTA and FQGNSA. The CDR3 loop reads CASSYRGGSLAKNIQYF. The CDR3 region has the DNA TGTGCCAGCAGTTACAGGGGAGGTAGCTTAGCCAAAAACATTCAGTACTTC.

The CDR3 loop reads CASSNAGDRALTDTQYF. For the CDR3, the DNA is TGTGCCAGCAGCAATGCGGGGGACAGGGCCCTCACAGATACGCAGTATTTT. The V gene is TRBV21-1, the J gene TRBJ2-3; the DNA was not used to check the table's D call, TRBD1. TRBV21-1 has pseudogene status. CDR3 length: 17 residues.

The V gene is TRBV10-3, the J gene TRBJ2-3; D gene uncertain. V shed 2 bases and J shed 0 bases, with 9 bases lying between them. The V gene's germline CDR1 is ENHRY and CDR2 SYGVKD. The CDR3 covers 15 residues. The CDR3 DNA follows: TGTGCCATCAGTGAGCGGGCTCCTAGCACAGATACGCAGTATTTT. As protein: CAISERAPSTDTQYF.

The CDR3 sequence: CASSVTSGDTQYF. CDR3 coding DNA: TGTGCCAGCAGCGTGACTAGCGGAGATACGCAGTATTTT. The chain combines TRBV9 with TRBJ2-3; 9 bases map to TRBD2. The germline V gene has CDR1 SGDLS and CDR2 YYNGEE. This CDR3 has 13 residues. With 2 bases clipped from V and 5 bases from J, the junction kept 0 bases outside the gene matches.

This clone has just one count. The chain has TRBV2 and TRBJ1-2; D may be TRBD1 (5 bases). CDR1 is SNHLY, CDR2 FYNNEI, per germline. The CDR3 totals 15 residues. Trimming left V 6 bases short and J 8 bases short, with 22 bases between. The CDR3 DNA sequence: TGTGCCAGCAGAACCCGGGACTCCTACACAGGAGGCTACACCTTC. Amino acid sequence: CASRTRDSYTGGYTF.

The DNA for the CDR3 is TGTGCCAGCAGCTCCAGAGTAGCGGGATACAATGAGCAGTTCTTC. Residues: CASSSRVAGYNEQFF. The chain recombines TRBV7-3 with TRBJ2-1, with 8 bases lining up with TRBD2. Germline V lookup: CDR1 SGHTA, CDR2 FQGTGA. This CDR3 region has 15 residues. Losses at the gene ends were 4 bases for V and 4 bases for J; bases not matched to a gene: 6.